This TCR beta chain was profiled in a study of cytomegalovirus exposure and HLA in healthy donors. Whole-study context: Clustering assigned 70% to 85% of the roughly 420 genotyped donors to the Caucasian-associated ancestry cluster. General study points: The availability of immune exposure information extended only to CMV serostatus. Versus the approximately 720-donor mean, an Asian-associated ancestry cluster reportedly showed fewer N-insertions in a later analysis. The study labeled 150 to 200 TCR beta chains cytomegalovirus-associated.

The germline gives CDR1 DFQATT, CDR2 SNEGSKA (reference sequence). V was cut by 5 bases and J by 0 bases, with 4 bases left in between. The CDR3 length is 11 residues. Researchers ran the PCR with 60 Vbeta and 13 Jbeta primers. Assay: immunoSEQ multiplex PCR; the TCRdb copy retains only in-frame clones and omits some. The sample holds about 150,000 clones, 65% to 80% seen once. With regard to this clone: Its target is unknown.

The clonotype originates from a man in his thirties or forties in good health and CMV-seronegative. The gene calls are TRBV20-1 and TRBJ1-1; D call uncertain. The sequencing sample was made of PBMCs. In DNA form, the CDR3 reads TGCAGTGCTGGCCTGAACACTGAAGCTTTCTTT. As protein: CSAGLNTEAFF.